A selection of T cell receptor beta chains follows, all from one sample in a study of cytomegalovirus exposure and HLA in healthy donors. Here immunoSEQ multiplex PCR was the method, and the copy in TCRdb shows in-frame clones only, minus some. The sample includes 100,000 to 150,000 clones, around 77% seen only once; the top ten take roughly 4%. Sequencing used PBMCs. All receptors derive from a human donor in good health. Both conserved end residues are part of each CDR3. A D gene is named only where the DNA matches it firmly. Clone size is not always given. Where it is, it says once, few, many or a class for expanded clones.

>TRBV6-6|TRBJ2-7|.|TRBD1
TGTGCCAGCAGTCGGGACAGAGACTACGAGCAGTACTTC
CASSRDRDYEQYF
>TRBV2|TRBJ2-1|.|TRBD2
TGTGCCAGCAGGGGACTAGCGGAAGCTCACAATGAGCAGTTCTTC
CASRGLAEAHNEQFF
>TRBV19|TRBJ2-2|.|.
TGTGCCAGTAGCTTCTTCCAGCGGAACACCGGGGAGCTGTTTTTT
CASSFFQRNTGELFF
>TRBV5-8|TRBJ2-7|.|.
TGTGCCAGCAGCTTGGGAACAGGGAACCCCTACGAGCAGTACTTC
CASSLGTGNPYEQYF
>TRBV7-2|TRBJ1-4|few|TRBD1
TGTGCCAGCAGCCTGAGGACAGGATCCGAAAAACTGTTTTTT
CASSLRTGSEKLFF
>TRBV7-8|TRBJ2-7|.|.
TGTGCCAGCAGCCCACCCCCACTTCAGACAGCCTACGAGCAGTACTTC
CASSPPPLQTAYEQYF
>TRBV10-1|TRBJ2-3|.|.
TGCGCCAGCAGCAGGGGGGACACCAACACAGATACGCAGTATTTT
CASSRGDTNTDTQYF
>TRBV5-6|TRBJ1-5|.|.
TGTGCCAGCAGCTTGAGAGGGATCTATCAGCCCCAGCATTTT
CASSLRGIYQPQHF
>TRBV6-1|TRBJ1-2|once|TRBD1
TGTGCCAGCAGTGAGACAGGGGGATATGGCTACACCTTC
CASSETGGYGYTF
>TRBV9|TRBJ2-7|.|TRBD1
TGTGCCAGCAGCCTGACGGACAGGGACTACGAGCAGTACTTC
CASSLTDRDYEQYF
>TRBV27|TRBJ2-5|.|.
TGTGCCAGCAGAGTGAGGGTTTTGGGTAAAGAGACCCAGTACTTC
CASRVRVLGKETQYF
>TRBV5-4|TRBJ1-2|.|TRBD1
TGTGCCAGCAGCCCGATACCGGGACAGCCCTATGGCTACACCTTC
CASSPIPGQPYGYTF
>TRBV6-4|TRBJ1-1|.|TRBD1
TGTGCCAGCAGTTTTAACAGGGGAATGAACACTGAAGCTTTCTTT
CASSFNRGMNTEAFF
>TRBV23-1|TRBJ2-7|.|.
TGCGCCAGCAGTCAAGTTCCGGGACAAGGCTCCTACGAGCAGTACTTC
CASSQVPGQGSYEQYF
>TRBV19|TRBJ2-5|.|TRBD2
TGTGCCAGTGCCCCTAGCGGGCTATTGGGCGGTGAGACCCAGTACTTC
CASAPSGLLGGETQYF
>TRBV21-1|TRBJ2-3|.|.
TGTGCCAGCAGCACCTCACTAGCGGGGGGGGTTTCGGATACGCAGTATTTT
CASSTSLAGGVSDTQYF